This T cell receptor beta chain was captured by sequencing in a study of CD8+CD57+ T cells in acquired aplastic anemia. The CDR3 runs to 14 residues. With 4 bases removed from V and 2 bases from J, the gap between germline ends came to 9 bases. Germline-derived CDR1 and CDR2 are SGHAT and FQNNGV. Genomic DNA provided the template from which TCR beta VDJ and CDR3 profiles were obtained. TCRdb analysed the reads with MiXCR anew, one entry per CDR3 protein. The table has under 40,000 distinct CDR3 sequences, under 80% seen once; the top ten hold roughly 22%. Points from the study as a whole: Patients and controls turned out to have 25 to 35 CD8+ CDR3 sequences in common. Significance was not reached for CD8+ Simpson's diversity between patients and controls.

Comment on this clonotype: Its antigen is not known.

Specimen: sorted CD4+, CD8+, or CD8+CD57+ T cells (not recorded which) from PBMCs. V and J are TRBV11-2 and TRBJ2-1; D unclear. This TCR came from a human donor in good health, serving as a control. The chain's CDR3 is CASSSLNAYNEQFF. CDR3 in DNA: TGTGCCAGCAGCTCCCTGAACGCCTACAATGAGCAGTTCTTC.